The 17 T cell receptor beta chains below were found in one sample sequenced in a study of siplizumab effects on memory and regulatory T cells. Measured with immunoSEQ multiplex PCR; TCRdb has only the in-frame clones, and not every one. The sample holds tens of thousands of clones, around 80% seen once. The source material was memory CD4+ T cells sorted from blood. These receptors originate from a human donor in good health.

The chain carries TRBV29-1 and TRBJ1-1; D might be TRBD1 (5 bases). The CDR3 is 13 amino acids. Germline values: CDR1 SQVTM, CDR2 ANQGSEA. The V end was cut by 3 bases, the J end by 4 bases, with 12 bases between. The CDR3 reads CSVETVRGTEAFF. CDR3 bases: TGCAGCGTTGAGACGGTAAGGGGCACTGAAGCTTTCTTT.

The chain uses TRBV9 and TRBJ2-5; either TRBD1 or TRBD2 may fit D (5 bases each). CDR1 and CDR2 from the germline V gene are SGDLS and YYNGEE. CDR3 size: 13 residues. With 0 bases removed from V and 7 bases from J, the gap between germline ends came to 10 bases. CDR3 protein: CASSVVEGWTQYF. CDR3 nucleotide sequence: TGTGCCAGCAGCGTAGTTGAGGGGTGGACCCAGTACTTC.

CDR3 nucleotide sequence: TGTGCCAGCTCGTGGGGAACTGGGGCCAACGTCCTGACTTTC. Translated, it gives CASSWGTGANVLTF. The chain uses TRBV28 and TRBJ2-6; the D is unclear. CDR3 length: 14 residues. V was cut by 8 bases and J by 2 bases, with 10 bases left in between. Germline V lookup: CDR1 MDHEN, CDR2 SYDVKM. The whole variable domain, filled in from reference TRBV28 and TRBJ2-6, reads DVKVTQSSRYLVKRTGEKVFLECVQDMDHENMFWYRQDPGLGLRLIYFSYDVKMKEKGDIPEGYSVSREKKERFSLILESASTNQTSMYLCASSWGTGANVLTFGAGSRLTVL.

This clone showed up just once. The CDR3 sequence is CASRSGTGGAGAGNTIYF. The CDR3 DNA reads TGTGCCAGCAGAAGCGGGACAGGGGGCGCGGGAGCTGGAAACACCATATATTTT. J is TRBJ1-3 and V is TRBV27; 12 bases match TRBD1. CDR1 and CDR2 from the germline V gene are MNHEY and SMNVEV (reference sequence). Trimming removed 6 bases from V and 2 bases from J; junction bases left unmatched: 11. CDR3 size: 18 residues.

CDR3 DNA: TGCGCCAGCAGCCAAGCATCTAGCGGGTCCTACGAGCAGTACTTC. Protein product: CASSQASSGSYEQYF. V and J are TRBV4-1 and TRBJ2-7; TRBD2 matches at 8 bases. Trimming cost V 1 base and J 1 base; bases outside gene matches: 3. In germline, CDR1 is MGHRA, CDR2 YSYEKL. CDR3 length: 15 amino acids.

This clone has just a few counts. CDR3 coding DNA: TGTGCCAGCAGTCGTACTAGCGGGACCGGGGAGCTGTTTTTT. Protein sequence: CASSRTSGTGELFF. The chain carries TRBV7-2 and TRBJ2-2; 9 bases are a match to TRBD2. Germline values: CDR1 SGHTA, CDR2 FQGNSA. This CDR3 is built from 14 residues. V lost 6 bases and J lost 5; bases outside the gene matches: 4.

The chain recombines TRBV5-6 with TRBJ1-4; tentative D call: TRBD1 (5 bases). V lost 2 bases, J lost 7 bases, and 12 bases lay in between. This CDR3 is 14 amino acids long. Germline V gene data show CDR1 as SGHDT and CDR2 as YYEEEE. In nucleotides, the CDR3 is TGTGCCAGCAGCTTTCTCACAGGATCTGAAAAACTGTTTTTT. Encoded protein: CASSFLTGSEKLFF.

J is TRBJ1-2 and V is TRBV2; TRBD1 aligns across 7 bases. J was trimmed by 7 bases and V by 6 bases; bases with no gene match: 11. Germline CDR1 SNHLY, CDR2 FYNNEI. This CDR3 region has 14 residues. The CDR3 bases are TGTGCCAGCAGGTTTGAGGGGGCAACGGTTGGCTACACCTTC. The encoded protein is CASRFEGATVGYTF.

In DNA form, the CDR3 reads TGTGCCAGCTTACCGACTCTCACAGATACGCAGTATTTT. As protein: CASLPTLTDTQYF. The J gene is TRBJ2-3, the V gene TRBV18; D uncertain. Trimming took 7 bases from V and 2 from J, leaving 10 bases between them. This CDR3 has 13 amino acids. Germline CDR1 is KGHSH and CDR2 is LQKENI. The entire variable domain, with the rest obtained from reference TRBV18 and TRBJ2-3, is as follows: NAGVMQNPRHLVRRRGQEARLRCSPMKGHSHVYWYRQLPEEGLKFMVYLQKENIIDESGMPKERFSAEFPKEGPSILRIQQVVRGDSAAYFCASLPTLTDTQYFGPGTRLTVL.

V and J are TRBV11-3 and TRBJ2-1; a weak D match, TRBD1 (6 bases). The germline gives CDR1 SGHNT, CDR2 YENEEA. V dropped 5 bases and J dropped 0 bases, with 11 bases sitting between them. The CDR3 runs 15 residues. CDR3 protein: CASSPTGSSYNEQFF. As DNA, the CDR3 is TGTGCCAGCAGCCCCACAGGGAGCTCCTACAATGAGCAGTTCTTC.

Notes on this clone: The junction and the germline gene differ at one end; a read error may be behind it. The chain has TRBV5-6 and TRBJ1-1, with D tentatively TRBD1 (6 bases). The CDR3 has 16 amino acids. CDR1 and CDR2 from the germline V gene are SGHDT and YYEEEE. CDR3 amino acids: CAGSLGQGILNTEAFF. The CDR3 nucleotides are TGTGCCGGCAGCTTGGGGCAGGGGATCCTGAACACTGAAGCTTTCTTT.

This clone was counted only a few times. In DNA form, the CDR3 reads TGTGCCAGCACCACCCCGGCGGAAGCCGGGGAGCTGTTTTTT. This sequence encodes CASTTPAEAGELFF. The gene calls are TRBV28 and TRBJ2-2; D is ambiguous. The CDR3 runs to 14 residues. The germline CDR1 and CDR2 sequences are MDHEN and SYDVKM. The V end was cut by 7 bases, the J end by 6 bases, with 15 bases between.

This clone showed up just a few times. The V call is TRBV5-1, the J call TRBJ2-1; D remains unclear. Trimming pared 0 bases from V and 10 bases from J, leaving 8 bases between. This CDR3 contains 12 residues. In germline, CDR1 is SGHRS, CDR2 YFSETQ. The CDR3: CASSLAVGEQFF. CDR3 in DNA: TGCGCCAGCAGCTTGGCCGTGGGAGAGCAGTTCTTC.

This rearrangement joins TRBV28 to TRBJ1-2; TRBD1 matches at 7 bases. CDR3 length equals 16 residues. The ends lost 3 bases at V and 5 bases at J; junction bases unmatched: 12. CDR1 is MDHEN, CDR2 SYDVKM, per germline. CDR3 bases: TGTGCCAGCAGTTTCCCGACAGGGAACTTAGGGTATGGCTACACCTTC. Translated, it gives CASSFPTGNLGYGYTF.

The table lists this clone with a few counts. The CDR3 reads CASSRDRAYEQYF. The CDR3 DNA reads as TGTGCCAGTAGCCGGGACAGAGCCTACGAGCAGTACTTC. The genes are TRBV19 and TRBJ2-7; 7 bases match TRBD1. The CDR3 length is 13 residues. Trimming cost V 6 bases and J 2 bases; bases outside gene matches: 4. The germline V gene encodes CDR1 LNHDA and CDR2 SQIVND (reference sequence).

The V and J genes are TRBV7-6 and TRBJ2-5; a possible D gene is TRBD2 (6 bases). CDR3 length: 15 amino acids. Trimming took off 4 bases at V and 5 bases at J, with 17 bases between the two ends. Germline values: CDR1 SGHVS, CDR2 FNYEAQ. Here the CDR3 reads CASSSGGSAGETQYF. CDR3 sequence (DNA): TGTGCCAGCAGCTCCGGAGGTTCTGCGGGGGAGACCCAGTACTTC. Using reference TRBV7-6 and TRBJ2-5 for the parts outside the CDR3, the full variable domain is GAGVSQSPRYKVTKRGQDVALRCDPISGHVSLYWYRQALGQGPEFLTYFNYEAQQDKSGLPNDRFSAERPEGSISTLTIQRTEQRDSAMYRCASSSGGSAGETQYFGPGTRLLVL.

This chain joins TRBV5-6 and TRBJ1-4; D not resolved. Trimming removed 0 bases from V and 7 bases from J, with 10 bases in between. The CDR3 is 14 amino acids. Per the germline V gene, CDR1 is SGHDT and CDR2 is YYEEEE. The DNA for the CDR3 is TGTGCCAGCAGCTTGGGAGGAAGATTTGAAAAACTGTTTTTT. This sequence encodes CASSLGGRFEKLFF.